This T cell receptor (beta chain) was sequenced in a study of T-cell memory formation after mild COVID-19. Study as a whole: Largely, the TCR clusters proved donor specific. Study-level points and caveats: The main location of contracting CD4+ clones was CM and EM, and that of contracting CD8+ clones was EMRA. Clones contracting across day 15 to 85 had a balanced CD4/CD8 profile; later expanding clones leaned CD4+.

Worth noting for this clonotype: No antigen is known for it.

Constant-segment primers served in 5'RACE that generated TCR alpha and TCR beta cDNA libraries bearing sample barcodes and UMIs. MiXCR was run by TCRdb on the 5' RACE reads, yielding one entry per CDR3 protein. The data contain a few hundred thousand distinct CDR3 sequences, around 15% of them singletons. The CDR3 is 13 residues long. In germline, CDR1 is SGHRS, CDR2 YFSETQ. Trimming stripped 2 bases from V and 5 bases from J, with 10 bases between. The sequenced sample consisted of PBMCs or a T cell subset sorted from them (not recorded which). V is TRBV5-1 and J is TRBJ2-5, with a weak D call TRBD1 (6 bases). The clonotype originates from a man younger than 35 who had mild COVID-19 (a few samples of this study predate the infection). Cell type and time point are not known. CDR3 DNA sequence: TGCGCCAGCAGCTTTGACAGGTTGGAGACCCAGTACTTC. As protein: CASSFDRLETQYF.